Reported below is one TCR beta chain. The antigen is unknown. The data derive from a study of T cell responses to AZD1222 COVID-19 vaccine. Study results and caveats: Only a handful of AZD1222 recipients, five to seven in all, had baseline seropositivity.

Sequencing used immunoSEQ multiplex PCR; TCRdb keeps in-frame clones, though not all of them. The sample holds approximately 100,000 clones, over 80% seen once. Between the trimmed V and J ends, which lost 7 bases and 1 base, there was a span of 8 bases. The CDR3 extends over 13 amino acids. CDR1 is SGHRS and CDR2 is YFSETQ in the germline V gene. This specimen consisted of peripheral blood, obtained on day 0 of AZD1222 vaccination. This sequence joins TRBV5-1 and TRBJ2-2; D may be TRBD1 (5 bases). The sequence came from an adult in good health. The CDR3 DNA follows: TGCGCCAGCTCGACAGTGAACACCGGGGAGCTGTTTTTT. Translating it yields CASSTVNTGELFF.